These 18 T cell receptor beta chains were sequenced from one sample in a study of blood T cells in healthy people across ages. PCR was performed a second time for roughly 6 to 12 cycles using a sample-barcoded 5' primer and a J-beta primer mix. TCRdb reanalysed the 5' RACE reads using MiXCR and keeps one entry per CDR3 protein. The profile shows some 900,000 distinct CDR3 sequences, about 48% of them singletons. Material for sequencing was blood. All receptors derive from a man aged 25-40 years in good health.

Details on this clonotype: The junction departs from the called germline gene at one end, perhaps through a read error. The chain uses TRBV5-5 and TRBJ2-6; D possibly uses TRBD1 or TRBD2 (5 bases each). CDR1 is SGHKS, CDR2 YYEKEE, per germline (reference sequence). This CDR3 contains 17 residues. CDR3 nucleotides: TGTGCCAGCAGCTACCGGGACGCAAGCTCTGGGGCCAACGTCCGGACTTTC. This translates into CASSYRDASSGANVRTF.

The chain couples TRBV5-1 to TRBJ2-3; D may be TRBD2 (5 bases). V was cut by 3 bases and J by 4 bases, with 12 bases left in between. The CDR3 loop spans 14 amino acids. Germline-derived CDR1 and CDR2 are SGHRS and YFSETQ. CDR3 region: CASSSRRASDTQYF. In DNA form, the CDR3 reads TGCGCCAGCAGCTCGAGGCGGGCTTCAGATACGCAGTATTTT.

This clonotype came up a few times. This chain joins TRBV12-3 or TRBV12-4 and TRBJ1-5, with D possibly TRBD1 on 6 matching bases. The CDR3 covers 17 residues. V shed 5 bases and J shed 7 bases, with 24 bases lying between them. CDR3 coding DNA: TGTGCCAGCAGTCCCCGCAGATTTAACAGGGACTGGCAGCCCCAGCATTTT. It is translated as CASSPRRFNRDWQPQHF.

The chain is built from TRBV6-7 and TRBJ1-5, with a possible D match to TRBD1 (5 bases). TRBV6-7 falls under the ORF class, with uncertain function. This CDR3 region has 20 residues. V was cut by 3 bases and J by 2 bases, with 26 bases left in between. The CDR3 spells CASSYLRLPGAQRGNQPQHF. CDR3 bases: TGTGCCAGCAGTTATTTACGATTACCTGGGGCCCAACGCGGCAATCAGCCCCAGCATTTT.

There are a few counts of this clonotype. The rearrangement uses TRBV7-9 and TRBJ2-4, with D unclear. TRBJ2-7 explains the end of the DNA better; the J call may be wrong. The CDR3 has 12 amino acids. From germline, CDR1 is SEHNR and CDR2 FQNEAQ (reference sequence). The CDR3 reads CASSFFPTEQYF. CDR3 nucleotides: TGTGCCAGCAGCTTTTTCCCCACCGAGCAGTACTTC.

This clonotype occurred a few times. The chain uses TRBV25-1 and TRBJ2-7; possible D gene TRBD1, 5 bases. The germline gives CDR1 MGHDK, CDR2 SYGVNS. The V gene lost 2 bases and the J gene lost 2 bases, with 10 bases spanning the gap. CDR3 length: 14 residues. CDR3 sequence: CASSEPSGPYEQYF. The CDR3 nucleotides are TGTGCCAGCAGTGAACCGTCAGGGCCCTACGAGCAGTACTTC.

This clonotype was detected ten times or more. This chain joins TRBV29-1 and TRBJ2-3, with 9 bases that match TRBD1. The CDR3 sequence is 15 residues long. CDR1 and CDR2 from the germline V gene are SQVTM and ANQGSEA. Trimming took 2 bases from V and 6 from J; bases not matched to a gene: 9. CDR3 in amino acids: CSVEKPRQGGDTQYF. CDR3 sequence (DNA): TGCAGCGTTGAAAAGCCGAGACAGGGGGGCGATACGCAGTATTTT.

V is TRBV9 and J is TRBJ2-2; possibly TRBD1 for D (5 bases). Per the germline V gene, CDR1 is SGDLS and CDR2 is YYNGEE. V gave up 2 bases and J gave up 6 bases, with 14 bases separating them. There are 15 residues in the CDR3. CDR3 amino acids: CASSVDIGLPGELFF. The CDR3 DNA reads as TGTGCCAGCAGCGTGGACATAGGGTTGCCCGGGGAGCTGTTTTTT.

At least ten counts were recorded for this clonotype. The CDR3 here is CASSLVHRGQFF. The CDR3 coding sequence is TGTGCCAGCAGCTTAGTCCACCGTGGGCAGTTCTTC. The rearrangement joins TRBV11-3 to TRBJ2-1; D not certain. CDR1 SGHNT and CDR2 YENEEA come from the germline V gene. The germline V and J ends were trimmed by 1 base and 12 bases, with 10 bases remaining between them. The CDR3 is made up of 12 amino acids.

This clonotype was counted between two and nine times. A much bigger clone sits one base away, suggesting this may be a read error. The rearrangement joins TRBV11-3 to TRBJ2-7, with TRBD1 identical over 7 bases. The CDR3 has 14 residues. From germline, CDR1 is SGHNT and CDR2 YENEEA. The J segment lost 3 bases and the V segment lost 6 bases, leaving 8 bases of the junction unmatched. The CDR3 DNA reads TGTGCCAGCAGTTTCGGACAGGCGAACTACGAGCAGTACTTC. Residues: CASSFGQANYEQYF.

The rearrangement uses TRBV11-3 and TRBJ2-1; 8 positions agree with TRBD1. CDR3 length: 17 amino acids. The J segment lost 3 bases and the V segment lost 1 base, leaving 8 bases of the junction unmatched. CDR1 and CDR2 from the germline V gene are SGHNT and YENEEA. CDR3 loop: CASSLGSGQGGYNEQFF. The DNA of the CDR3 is TGTGCCAGCAGCTTAGGATCCGGACAGGGCGGCTACAATGAGCAGTTCTTC.

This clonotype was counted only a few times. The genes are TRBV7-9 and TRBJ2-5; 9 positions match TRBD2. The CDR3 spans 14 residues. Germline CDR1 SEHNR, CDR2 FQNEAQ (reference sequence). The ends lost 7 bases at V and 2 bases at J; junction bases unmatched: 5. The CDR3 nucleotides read TGTGCCAGCAACCCTAGCGGGGTACAAGAGACCCAGTACTTC. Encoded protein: CASNPSGVQETQYF.

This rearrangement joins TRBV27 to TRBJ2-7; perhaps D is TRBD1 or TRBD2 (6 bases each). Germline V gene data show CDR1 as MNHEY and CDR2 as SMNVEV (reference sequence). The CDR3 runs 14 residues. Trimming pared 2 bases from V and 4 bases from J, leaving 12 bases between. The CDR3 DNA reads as TGTGCCAGCAGTTTAAATAGGGGGGAGTACGAGCAGTACTTC. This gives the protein CASSLNRGEYEQYF.

The chain's CDR3 is CASSGAYRPSDTQYF. Written as DNA, the CDR3 is TGCGCCAGCAGTGGGGCATACAGGCCGTCAGATACGCAGTATTTT. This chain joins TRBV10-2 and TRBJ2-3; perhaps TRBD1 as D (5 bases). Germline V gene lookup returns CDR1 WSHSY and CDR2 SAAADI. The CDR3 is made up of 15 amino acids. The germline V and J ends were trimmed by 4 bases and 4 bases, with 15 bases remaining between them.

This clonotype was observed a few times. CDR3 protein: CASSSRTVLNTEAFF. CDR3 coding DNA: TGTGCCAGCAGCTCCCGGACAGTTTTGAACACTGAAGCTTTCTTT. J is TRBJ1-1 and V is TRBV7-9; a weak D match, TRBD1 (6 bases). V lost 4 bases and J lost 0, with 12 bases in between. The V gene's germline CDR1 is SEHNR and CDR2 FQNEAQ (reference sequence). This CDR3 spans 15 amino acids.

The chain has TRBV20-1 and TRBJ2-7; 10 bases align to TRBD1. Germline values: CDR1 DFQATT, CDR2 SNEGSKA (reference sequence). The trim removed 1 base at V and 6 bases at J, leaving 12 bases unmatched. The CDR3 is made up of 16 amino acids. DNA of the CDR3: TGCAGTGCTAGAGCGACAGGGGGCGCGTCGGGATTCGAGCAGTACTTC. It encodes CSARATGGASGFEQYF.

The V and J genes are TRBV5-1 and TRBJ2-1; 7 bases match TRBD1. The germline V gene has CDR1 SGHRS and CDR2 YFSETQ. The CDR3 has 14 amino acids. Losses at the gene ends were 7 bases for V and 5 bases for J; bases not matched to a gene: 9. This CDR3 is CASHPGGGNNEQFF. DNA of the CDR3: TGCGCCAGCCATCCAGGGGGTGGGAACAATGAGCAGTTCTTC.

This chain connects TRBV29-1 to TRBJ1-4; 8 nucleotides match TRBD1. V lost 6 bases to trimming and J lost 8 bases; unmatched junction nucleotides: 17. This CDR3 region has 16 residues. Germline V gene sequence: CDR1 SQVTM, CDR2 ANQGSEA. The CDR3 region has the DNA TGCAGCGTGGGGATCCGGGGGACAGGCAGGAAAGAAAAACTGTTTTTT. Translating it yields CSVGIRGTGRKEKLFF.